The present entry profiles one T cell receptor (beta chain) with its context. Trimming removed 4 bases from V and 3 bases from J, with 16 bases in between. Looked up from germline, CDR1 is MNHNS and CDR2 is SASEGT. CDR3 length: 16 residues. The data derive from a study of shared clonotypes between healthy human individuals. Recent vaccinations or acute infections were absent in the healthy HIV-negative adult donors. Generated by immunoSEQ multiplex PCR, the TCRdb table keeps only in-frame clones and is missing some. This sample carries under 1,900,000 clones, about 98.5% of them seen once, and the ten largest clones take about 0.34%.

The chain is built from TRBV6-1 and TRBJ2-1, with D possibly TRBD1 on 7 matching bases. Specimen: naive CD4+ T cells sorted from blood. The subset: CD45RA+ positively selected. The sequence derives from a man aged 30-40 years in good health. The CDR3 nucleotides read TGTGCCAGCAGTGTTATGGAGGGGACAGTCTACAATGAGCAGTTCTTC. Residues: CASSVMEGTVYNEQFF.